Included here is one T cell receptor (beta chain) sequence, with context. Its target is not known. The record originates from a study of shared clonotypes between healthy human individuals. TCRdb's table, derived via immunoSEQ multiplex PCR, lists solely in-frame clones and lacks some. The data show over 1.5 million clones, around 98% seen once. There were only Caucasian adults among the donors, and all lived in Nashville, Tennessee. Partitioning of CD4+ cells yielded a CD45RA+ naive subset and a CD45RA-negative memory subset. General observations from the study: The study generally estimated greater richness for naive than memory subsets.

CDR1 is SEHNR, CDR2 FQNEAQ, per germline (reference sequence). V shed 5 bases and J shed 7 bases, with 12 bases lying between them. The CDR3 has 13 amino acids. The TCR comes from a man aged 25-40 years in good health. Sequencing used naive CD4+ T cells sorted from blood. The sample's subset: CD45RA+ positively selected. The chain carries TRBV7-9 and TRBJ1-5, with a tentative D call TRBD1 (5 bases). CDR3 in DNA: TGTGCCAGCAGCCATTCAGGGTTGCAGCCCCAGCATTTT. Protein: CASSHSGLQPQHF. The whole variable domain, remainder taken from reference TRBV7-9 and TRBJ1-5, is DTGVSQNPRHKITKRGQNVTFRCDPISEHNRLYWYRQTLGQGPEFLTYFQNEAQLEKSRLLSDRFSAERPKGSFSTLEIQRTEQGDSAMYLCASSHSGLQPQHFGDGTRLSIL.